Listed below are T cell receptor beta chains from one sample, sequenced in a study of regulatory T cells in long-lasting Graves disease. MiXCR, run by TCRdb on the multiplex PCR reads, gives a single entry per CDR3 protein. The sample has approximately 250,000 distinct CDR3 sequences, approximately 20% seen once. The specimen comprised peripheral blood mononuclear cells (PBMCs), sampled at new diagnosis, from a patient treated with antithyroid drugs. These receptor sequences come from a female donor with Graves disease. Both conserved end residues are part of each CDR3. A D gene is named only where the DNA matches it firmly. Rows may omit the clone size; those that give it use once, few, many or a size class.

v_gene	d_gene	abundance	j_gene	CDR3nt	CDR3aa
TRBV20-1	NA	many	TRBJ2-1	TGCAGTGCTAGAGATTTCGCCTCCTACAATGAGCAGTTCTTC	CSARDFASYNEQFF
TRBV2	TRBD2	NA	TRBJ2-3	TGTGCCAGCACAGGGACTAGCAGCAGCACAGATACGCAGTATTTT	CASTGTSSSTDTQYF
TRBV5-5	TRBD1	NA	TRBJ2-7	TGTGCCAGCAGCTTGGGACCGGGACAGGGTGGCGAGCAGTACTTC	CASSLGPGQGGEQYF
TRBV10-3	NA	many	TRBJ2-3	TGTGCCATCAATGAAGCGGCCACAGATACGCAGTATTTT	CAINEAATDTQYF
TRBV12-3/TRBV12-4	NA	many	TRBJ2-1	TGTGCCAGCAGCGATCTAGGTTCCTACAATGAGCAGTTCTTC	CASSDLGSYNEQFF
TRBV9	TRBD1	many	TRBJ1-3	TGTGCCAGCAGCGTAGAAATAACAGGGGCTGGAAACACCATATATTTT	CASSVEITGAGNTIYF
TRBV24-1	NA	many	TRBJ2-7	TGTGCCACCATTGACCCAACGTCAGGGGTACGGGCTTACGAGCAGTACTTC	CATIDPTSGVRAYEQYF
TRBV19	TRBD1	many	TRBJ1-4	TGTGCCAGTAGGCCGGGACAGGGTTCACTGTTTTTT	CASRPGQGSLFF
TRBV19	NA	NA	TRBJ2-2	TGTGCCGCGGGCAGGGTGATCGGGGAGCTGTTTTTT	CAAGRVIGELFF
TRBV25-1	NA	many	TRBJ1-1	TGTGCCAGCAGTGAAAGGTGGGTGAACACTGAAGCTTTCTTT	CASSERWVNTEAFF
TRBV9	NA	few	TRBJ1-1	TGTGCCAGCAGCGAGGGGCGGTTGAACACTGAAGCTTTCTTT	CASSEGRLNTEAFF
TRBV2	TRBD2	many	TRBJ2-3	TGTGCCAGCAGTGACGGGACTAGCGCAAGCACAGATACGCAGTATTTT	CASSDGTSASTDTQYF
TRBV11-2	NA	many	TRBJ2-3	TGTGCCAGCAGCTTAGGACCCGAGTCAGATACGCAGTATTTT	CASSLGPESDTQYF
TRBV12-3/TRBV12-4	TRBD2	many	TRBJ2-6	TGTGCCAGCAGGTCGGGGGGATCTGGGGCCAACGTCCTGACTTTC	CASRSGGSGANVLTF
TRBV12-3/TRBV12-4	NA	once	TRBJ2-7	TGTGCCAGCAGTTTTGGCGGGGCATACTCCTACGAGCAGTACTTC	CASSFGGAYSYEQYF
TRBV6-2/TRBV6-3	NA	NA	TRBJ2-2	TGTGCCAGCAGTGCGGTGTATAGGACCGGGGAGCTGTTTTTT	CASSAVYRTGELFF
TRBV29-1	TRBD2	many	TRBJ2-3	TGCAGCATAACCGGGACTAGCGTAATCACAGATACGCAGTATTTT	CSITGTSVITDTQYF
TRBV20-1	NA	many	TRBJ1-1	TGCAGTGCTAGAGTTCCAGGGCCGAACACTGAAGCTTTCTTT	CSARVPGPNTEAFF
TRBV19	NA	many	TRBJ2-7	TGTGCCAGTAGTGGACAGACCTACGAGCAGTACTTC	CASSGQTYEQYF
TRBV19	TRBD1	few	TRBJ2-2	TGTGCCAGTAGTACAGGGGGCGCCCCCGGGGAGCTGTTTTTT	CASSTGGAPGELFF
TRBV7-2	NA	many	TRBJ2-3	TGTGCCAGCAGCGTCCCTGCAGGAGATACGCAGTATTTT	CASSVPAGDTQYF
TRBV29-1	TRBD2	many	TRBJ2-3	TGCAGCGTTGCCTTGACTAGCGGGAGTGCAGATACGCAGTATTTT	CSVALTSGSADTQYF
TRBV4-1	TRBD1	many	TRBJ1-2	TGCGCCAGCAGCCAATTCGGACAGGCCTATGGCTACACCTTC	CASSQFGQAYGYTF
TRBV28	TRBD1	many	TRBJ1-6	TGTGCCAGCAGTTCCCCAGGGGGCAATTCACCCCTCCACTTT	CASSSPGGNSPLHF
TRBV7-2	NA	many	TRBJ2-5	TGTGCCAGCAGCTTAGAACTCCAAGAGACCCAGTACTTC	CASSLELQETQYF
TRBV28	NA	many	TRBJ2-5	TGTGCCAGCAGAGCCGGGACTGGAGAAGAGACCCAGTACTTC	CASRAGTGEETQYF
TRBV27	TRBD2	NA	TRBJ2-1	TGTGCCAGCAGTTTAGCGGGAGTTCCCTCTAATGAGCAGTTCTTC	CASSLAGVPSNEQFF
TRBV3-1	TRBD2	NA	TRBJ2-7	TGTGCCAGCAGCCAATTTCGGCTAGCGGGAGACGAGCAGTACTTC	CASSQFRLAGDEQYF
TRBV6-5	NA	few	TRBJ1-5	TGTGCCAGCAGTTACAAACCCGACGGGACTAATCAGCCCCAGCATTTT	CASSYKPDGTNQPQHF
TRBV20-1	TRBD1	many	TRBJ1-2	TGCAGTGCTAGACGTGGGACAGGGGGTTGGGCTGACTACACCTTC	CSARRGTGGWADYTF
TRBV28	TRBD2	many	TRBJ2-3	TGTGCCAGCAGCTCCAGAACTAGCGGGGGAACAGATACGCAGTATTTT	CASSSRTSGGTDTQYF
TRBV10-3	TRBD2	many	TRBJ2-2	TGTGCCATCAGTGGATTCGAAGGGACTAGCGGAACCGGGGAGCTGTTTTTT	CAISGFEGTSGTGELFF
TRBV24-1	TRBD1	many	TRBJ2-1	TGTGCCACCAGTGATCACAGGGGAACCTACAATGAGCAGTTCTTC	CATSDHRGTYNEQFF
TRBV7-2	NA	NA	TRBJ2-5	TGTGCCAGCAGCTTACTCAGGGGACAAGAGACCCGGTACTTC	CASSLLRGQETRYF